This T cell receptor (beta chain) stems from a study of blood T cell repertoires in COVID-19. Study as a whole: Acute and convalescent COVID-19 specimens originated in the United States, Italy and Spain. Sources were T cells, B-cell-depleted T cells, or PBMCs; the material itself was cDNA or gDNA.

As handled by the study authors: It was from reference gene primer amplification that nucleated cell counts were estimated. Sequencing was performed with immunoSEQ multiplex PCR; in TCRdb, only in-frame clones are kept and a portion is missing. V, J and clone size are those of that table, while D and trimming were read from the DNA. This repertoire shows 250,000 or so clones, around four fifths found once; its top ten account for around 6.4%. The material sequenced was peripheral blood. The TCR originated in a woman in her sixties with active or convalescent COVID-19.

For the CDR3, the DNA is TGTGCCAGCAGCTTAGCTGCGGGACTAGCTTTAGATACGCAGTATTTT. This codes for CASSLAAGLALDTQYF. This rearrangement joins TRBV7-2 to TRBJ2-3; 9 bases align to TRBD2. The V segment lost 0 bases and the J segment 5 bases; nucleotides outside the gene matches: 6. Germline V gene data show CDR1 as SGHTA and CDR2 as FQGNSA. This CDR3 has 16 amino acids.